These 31 T cell receptor beta chains were sequenced from one sample in a study of shared clonotypes between healthy human individuals. TCRdb keeps only in-frame clones here, not all; method: immunoSEQ multiplex PCR. The data show about 820,000 clones, roughly 92% seen once. Selected positively for CCR7 and CD45RO-negative, naive CD8 cells excluded terminally differentiated effector memory CD45RA+ cells. The sample comprised naive CD8+ T cells sorted from blood. The receptors come from a man aged 25 to 45 in good health.

This clone was observed a single time. This rearrangement joins TRBV19 to TRBJ2-7; 11 bases line up with TRBD2. Germline trimming cut 2 bases from V and 7 bases from J; bases unmatched to any gene: 13. The CDR3 runs to 17 residues. The germline V gene has CDR1 LNHDA and CDR2 SQIVND (reference sequence). The CDR3 is CASSISGSTSGMNEQYF. CDR3 in DNA: TGTGCCAGTAGTATATCCGGGTCGACTAGCGGGATGAATGAGCAGTACTTC.

For this clone: Other DNA sequences of this sample code for an identical CDR3. The chain carries TRBV6-5 and TRBJ2-1; D is unresolved. Germline-derived CDR1 and CDR2 are MNHEY and SVGAGI. V lost 2 bases, J lost 6 bases, and 5 bases lay in between. The CDR3 loop spans 12 amino acids. The DNA for the CDR3 is TGTGCCAGCAGTTACCTGGGCAATGAGCAGTTCTTC. Amino acid sequence: CASSYLGNEQFF.

The rearrangement uses TRBV29-1 and TRBJ2-6; TRBD1 matches at 7 bases. The CDR3 sequence is 17 residues long. V lost 6 bases, J lost 0 bases, and 11 bases stayed unmatched. From germline, CDR1 is SQVTM and CDR2 ANQGSEA. The CDR3: CSVPLRDSISGANVLTF. The CDR3 region has the DNA TGCAGCGTACCACTTCGGGACAGTATCTCTGGGGCCAACGTCCTGACTTTC.

In nucleotides, the CDR3 is TGTGCCAGTAGTATCTCTAGGGACAGGGCGAGCGGTCAGCCCCAGCATTTT. Protein: CASSISRDRASGQPQHF. This chain links TRBV19 with TRBJ1-5, with 9 bases identical to TRBD1. J gave up 6 bases and V 3 bases, and 12 bases lay outside the gene matches. CDR3 length: 17 residues. Per germline, CDR1 LNHDA and CDR2 SQIVND (reference sequence). Together with reference TRBV19 and TRBJ1-5, the CDR3 gives the full variable domain: DGGITQSPKYLFRKEGQNVTLSCEQNLNHDAMYWYRQDPGQGLRLIYYSQIVNDFQKGDIAEGYSVSREKKESFPLTVTSAQKNPTAFYLCASSISRDRASGQPQHFGDGTRLSIL.

The chain couples TRBV5-1 to TRBJ2-5; D not resolved. The ends were cut back, 3 bases at V and 4 bases at J, with 19 bases in the middle. Germline CDR1 and CDR2: SGHRS and YFSETQ. The CDR3 covers 16 residues. The CDR3 nucleotides are TGCGCCAGCAGCTCCACGGGTAGGGCCGACGGAGAGACCCAGTACTTC. The encoded protein is CASSSTGRADGETQYF.

The CDR3 spells CASSQTGLTDTQYF. The CDR3 DNA sequence: TGTGCCAGCAGCCAAACGGGACTGACAGATACGCAGTATTTT. The chain employs TRBV14 and TRBJ2-3; D might be TRBD2 (6 bases). The CDR3 extends over 14 amino acids. CDR1 and CDR2 from the germline V gene are SGHDN and FVKESK. The V end lost 2 bases, the J end lost 3 bases, and 9 bases lay between the germline ends.

The V and J genes are TRBV19 and TRBJ2-1, with D perhaps TRBD1 or TRBD2 (5 bases each). Germline assignment: CDR1 LNHDA and CDR2 SQIVND (reference sequence). The CDR3 totals 15 residues. Trimming cost V 0 bases and J 7 bases, with 13 bases left between them. The DNA of the CDR3 is TGTGCCAGTAGTATAGACGGGGCCCCGGGAAATGAGCAGTTCTTC. Translating gives CASSIDGAPGNEQFF.

The chain joins TRBV7-9 to TRBJ1-5, with D tentatively TRBD1 (5 bases). V dropped 5 bases and J dropped 3 bases, with 14 bases sitting between them. From germline, CDR1 is SEHNR and CDR2 FQNEAQ (reference sequence). The CDR3 runs to 15 residues. In DNA form, the CDR3 reads TGTGCCAGCAGCCTAAACACAGGTATCAATCAGCCCCAGCATTTT. Its translation: CASSLNTGINQPQHF.

The J gene is TRBJ1-1, the V gene TRBV14; 7 bases are a match to TRBD1. J was trimmed by 0 bases and V by 2 bases; bases with no gene match: 6. Germline V gene sequence: CDR1 SGHDN, CDR2 FVKESK. The CDR3 has 16 residues. The CDR3 sequence: CASSQLAGGMNTEAFF. In DNA form, the CDR3 reads TGTGCCAGCAGCCAACTTGCAGGGGGTATGAACACTGAAGCTTTCTTT.

The chain is built from TRBV7-9 and TRBJ1-5, with TRBD1 matching over 7 bases. The length of the CDR3 is 17 residues. CDR1 is SEHNR and CDR2 is FQNEAQ in the germline V gene (reference sequence). V dropped 5 bases and J dropped 5; count of bases not matched to a gene: 15. In DNA, the CDR3 is TGTGCCAGCAGCCCCCAGTTCGACAGCAGGGGGGATCAGCCCCAGCATTTT. Its translation is CASSPQFDSRGDQPQHF.

The chain couples TRBV4-3 to TRBJ2-7; the match to TRBD2 covers 9 bases. Looked up from germline, CDR1 is LGHNA and CDR2 is YSLEER. This CDR3 is built from 15 residues. J lost 2 bases, V lost 0 bases, and 2 bases had no gene match. The CDR3 spells CASSQDSGSAYEQYF. In DNA, the CDR3 is TGCGCCAGCAGCCAAGATAGCGGGAGCGCCTACGAGCAGTACTTC.

The V gene is TRBV6-6, the J gene TRBJ2-2; D unresolved. Germline CDR1 MNHNY, CDR2 SVGAGI (reference sequence). V lost 2 bases and J lost 7, with 5 bases in between. There are 12 residues in the CDR3. CDR3 bases: TGTGCCAGCAGTTACCCCGGCGGGGAGCTGTTTTTT. Translation gives CASSYPGGELFF.

V and J are TRBV19 and TRBJ2-1, with a tentative D call TRBD2 (5 bases). CDR3 size: 14 residues. Trimming cost V 5 bases and J 5 bases, with 13 bases left between them. CDR1 and CDR2 (germline): LNHDA, SQIVND (reference sequence). The DNA for the CDR3 is TGTGCCAGTAGTGGGGTTGAGGGCCACAATGAGCAGTTCTTC. It encodes CASSGVEGHNEQFF.

The chain combines TRBV5-1 with TRBJ2-3; D perhaps matches TRBD1 (7 bases). V lost 3 bases and J 3 bases, leaving 17 bases between the germline ends. The length of the CDR3 is 16 residues. The V gene's germline CDR1 is SGHRS and CDR2 YFSETQ. The CDR3 protein is CASSSDRDGGTDTQYF. The CDR3 coding sequence is TGCGCCAGCAGCTCTGACAGGGACGGGGGAACAGATACGCAGTATTTT.

The chain is built from TRBV10-2 and TRBJ2-1; 11 nucleotides match TRBD2. The CDR3 spans 14 residues. CDR1 and CDR2 from the germline V gene are WSHSY and SAAADI. Trimming removed 8 bases from V and 3 bases from J; junction bases left unmatched: 3. The DNA of the CDR3 is TGCGCCAGCGACGGGACTAGCGGCTACAATGAGCAGTTCTTC. As protein: CASDGTSGYNEQFF.

This chain joins TRBV27 and TRBJ2-7; 10 nucleotides agree with TRBD1. CDR3 size: 16 residues. Germline assignment: CDR1 MNHEY and CDR2 SMNVEV (reference sequence). Germline trimming cut 9 bases from V and 1 base from J; bases unmatched to any gene: 12. The CDR3 region is CASHGPGQGPSYEQYF. CDR3 nucleotides: TGTGCCAGTCATGGCCCGGGACAGGGGCCTTCCTACGAGCAGTACTTC.

V and J are TRBV4-1 and TRBJ2-3, with D perhaps TRBD1 or TRBD2 (6 bases each). Germline lookup yields CDR1 MGHRA and CDR2 YSYEKL. V was trimmed by 0 bases and J by 0 bases, leaving 13 bases between them. CDR3 size: 17 residues. The CDR3 region has the DNA TGCGCCAGCAGCCAAGATCAAGGGGGGAGTAGCACAGATACGCAGTATTTT. Translation: CASSQDQGGSSTDTQYF.

The V call is TRBV5-1, the J call TRBJ1-5; 12 bases line up with TRBD1. The J segment lost 2 bases and the V segment lost 0 bases, leaving 9 bases of the junction unmatched. Germline V gives CDR1 SGHRS, CDR2 YFSETQ. The CDR3 has 19 amino acids. The CDR3, as DNA: TGCGCCAGCAGCTTGGCCGGGACAGGGGGCTTGAGCGGCAATCAGCCCCAGCATTTT. Translated: CASSLAGTGGLSGNQPQHF.

This chain links TRBV29-1 with TRBJ2-7, with D uncertain. The CDR3 is 12 amino acids. Germline assignment: CDR1 SQVTM and CDR2 ANQGSEA. Trimming stripped 3 bases from V and 2 bases from J, with 8 bases between. The CDR3, as DNA: TGCAGCGTTGAGGGGAACGCCTACGAGCAGTACTTC. Protein sequence: CSVEGNAYEQYF.

The rearrangement links TRBV11-2 to TRBJ1-5; no reliable D call. Germline lookup yields CDR1 SGHAT and CDR2 FQNNGV. The CDR3 runs to 13 residues. V lost 1 base to trimming and J lost 5 bases, with 6 bases between them. Here the CDR3 DNA reads TGTGCCAGCAGCTTAGCTGGTGATCAGCCCCAGCATTTT. Translating it yields CASSLAGDQPQHF.

The V and J genes are TRBV10-3 and TRBJ2-7, with D unresolved. Trimming removed 5 bases at V and 2 bases at J, with 16 bases between. The CDR3 is 15 residues long. The germline V gene has CDR1 ENHRY and CDR2 SYGVKD. Here the CDR3 DNA reads TGTGCCATCAGTCAAGCAACCCTGGAGACCTACGAGCAGTACTTC. Its translation is CAISQATLETYEQYF.

Here the CDR3 DNA reads TGTGCCAGCAGCTCCGGGACTAGCGGGCAAGCCTACGAGCAGTACTTC. Protein product: CASSSGTSGQAYEQYF. The rearrangement links TRBV7-2 to TRBJ2-7; 12 positions match TRBD2. CDR1 and CDR2 from the germline V gene are SGHTA and FQGNSA. The CDR3 totals 16 residues. The ends lost 4 bases at V and 2 bases at J; junction bases unmatched: 6.

The rearrangement joins TRBV7-9 to TRBJ1-1, with D perhaps TRBD1 (6 bases). CDR3 size: 15 residues. Trimming stripped 1 base from V and 2 bases from J, with 11 bases between. Germline V CDR1 and CDR2: SEHNR, FQNEAQ (reference sequence). This CDR3 is CASSLVGGANTEAFF. CDR3 in DNA: TGTGCCAGCAGCTTAGTTGGGGGGGCCAACACTGAAGCTTTCTTT.

This clone was detected a few times. The V gene is TRBV27, the J gene TRBJ1-5, with unresolved D. This CDR3 contains 13 residues. CDR1 and CDR2 from the germline V gene are MNHEY and SMNVEV (reference sequence). The V gene lost 3 bases and the J gene lost 7 bases, with 10 bases spanning the gap. The CDR3 region has the DNA TGTGCCAGCAGTTTTCGGTTACCCCAGCCCCAGCATTTT. This codes for CASSFRLPQPQHF.

The rearrangement uses TRBV7-9 and TRBJ2-1; 11 nucleotides line up with TRBD2. Germline loops: CDR1 SEHNR, CDR2 FQNEAQ (reference sequence). There are 16 residues in the CDR3. The trim removed 5 bases at V and 4 bases at J, leaving 7 bases unmatched. CDR3 sequence: CASSPLAGGKYNEQFF. In DNA, the CDR3 is TGTGCCAGCAGCCCATTAGCGGGAGGGAAGTACAATGAGCAGTTCTTC.

The V call is TRBV5-6, the J call TRBJ2-3; 12 positions match TRBD2. Trimming removed 7 bases from V and 5 bases from J; junction bases left unmatched: 5. This CDR3 has 14 amino acids. CDR1 is SGHDT, CDR2 YYEEEE, per germline. CDR3: CASSGLAGLDTQYF. The CDR3 DNA reads TGTGCCAGCTCGGGACTAGCGGGCTTAGATACGCAGTATTTT.

V is TRBV29-1 and J is TRBJ1-2, with 7 bases that match TRBD1. Germline assignment: CDR1 SQVTM and CDR2 ANQGSEA. The V gene end was trimmed by 6 bases and the J gene end by 3 bases; junction bases not matched to a gene: 10. CDR3 size: 14 residues. The chain's CDR3 is CSVDTGAGDYGYTF. Here the CDR3 DNA reads TGCAGCGTGGATACAGGGGCGGGGGACTATGGCTACACCTTC.

V usage is TRBV5-6 and J usage is TRBJ2-7, with 9 bases lining up with TRBD1. J was trimmed by 4 bases and V by 4 bases; bases with no gene match: 9. The CDR3 sequence is 15 residues long. Germline CDR1 and CDR2: SGHDT and YYEEEE. The CDR3 nucleotides are TGTGCCAGCAGCCCGGATTGGACAGGGGTGTACGAGCAGTACTTC. Translated: CASSPDWTGVYEQYF.

This clone is a singleton in its sample. This sequence joins TRBV27 and TRBJ2-7; 8 bases are shared with TRBD1. This CDR3 is 14 amino acids long. The germline V gene encodes CDR1 MNHEY and CDR2 SMNVEV (reference sequence). J gave up 3 bases and V 6 bases, and 7 bases lay outside the gene matches. CDR3 nucleotides: TGTGCCAGCAGACAGGAACAGGGGGTCTACGAGCAGTACTTC. This codes for CASRQEQGVYEQYF.

V and J are TRBV4-3 and TRBJ2-7; D remains unclear. This CDR3 spans 16 amino acids. V gave up 0 bases and J gave up 0 bases, with 12 bases separating them. CDR1 is LGHNA, CDR2 YSLEER, per germline. The CDR3 DNA is TGCGCCAGCAGCCAAGATGTCAGCGCTTCCTCCTACGAGCAGTACTTC. It codes for CASSQDVSASSYEQYF.

This sequence joins TRBV4-3 and TRBJ2-7; 7 bases match TRBD1. V was clipped by 1 base and J by 7 bases; unmatched bases: 16. The CDR3 runs 17 residues. Germline CDR1 reads LGHNA; CDR2 reads YSLEER. CDR3 nucleotide sequence: TGCGCCAGCAGCCAAGTGTCCGAGGGACAGTCCCTTAGGGAGCAGTACTTC. This codes for CASSQVSEGQSLREQYF.